The clone carrying this T cell receptor (beta chain) appeared a single time. The sample holds other DNA sequences that translate to the same CDR3. Original methodology: Estimation of nucleated cell counts relied on the amplification of reference gene primers. Sequencing used immunoSEQ multiplex PCR; TCRdb keeps in-frame clones, though not all of them. That table supplies the V and J calls and clone size; D and trimming were determined from the DNA. The sample carries roughly 330,000 clones, 88% recorded once. The data stem from a study of blood T cell repertoires in COVID-19. Study details: Collection of acute and convalescent COVID-19 samples took place in the United States, Italy and Spain. In each case, the material was cDNA or gDNA derived from T cells, B-cell-depleted T cells, or PBMCs.

V trimming: 6 bases; J trimming: 3 bases; junction bases outside the gene matches: 5. The V gene's germline CDR1 is KGHSH and CDR2 LQKENI. The CDR3 is made up of 14 amino acids. The rearrangement joins TRBV18 to TRBJ2-7; 10 bases line up with TRBD1. The sequenced sample was peripheral blood. The clonotype comes from a woman aged 50 to 65 with active or convalescent COVID-19. CDR3 nucleotide sequence: TGTGCCAGCTCTCCCGGGACAGGGGACTACGAGCAGTACTTC. This translates into CASSPGTGDYEQYF. The entire variable domain, with the rest obtained from reference TRBV18 and TRBJ2-7, is as follows: NAGVMQNPRHLVRRRGQEARLRCSPMKGHSHVYWYRQLPEEGLKFMVYLQKENIIDESGMPKERFSAEFPKEGPSILRIQQVVRGDSAAYFCASSPGTGDYEQYFGPGTRLTVT.